The 32 T cell receptor beta chains below come from one sample, sequenced in a study of post-analysis software for immune sequencing data. Points from the study as a whole: TRBV5-6, TRBV5-1 and TRBV20-1 belonged to a set of about 5 TRBV segments that were more frequent in patients than controls.

The library was made from cDNA and included unique molecular identifiers. TCRdb called the PCR reads again in MiXCR, with one record for every CDR3 protein. The sample has about 460,000 distinct CDR3 sequences, roughly 45% seen once; the top ten hold around 10%. For these TCRs, the target antigens are not known. Sample: blood. The receptors come from a girl aged 5-17 years with multiple sclerosis.

CDR3: CASSYSSSANNEQFF. CDR3 nucleotides: TGTGCCAGCAGTTACTCGTCTAGCGCCAACAATGAGCAGTTCTTC. The chain employs TRBV6-2 or TRBV6-3 and TRBJ2-1; tentatively, D is TRBD2 (6 bases). CDR1 is MNHEY, CDR2 SVGEGT, per germline. V lost 0 bases to trimming and J lost 5 bases, with 11 bases between them. This CDR3 is 15 amino acids long.

The chain links TRBV12-3 or TRBV12-4 to TRBJ2-4; D may correspond to TRBD1 or TRBD2 (5 bases each). Judging by the DNA end, TRBJ2-7 fits better; the J call may be wrong. This CDR3 has 14 residues. CDR3 nucleotides: TGTGCCAGCAGTAAGAGGGGACGGACCTACGAGCAGTACTTC. It translates to CASSKRGRTYEQYF.

The J gene is TRBJ2-5, the V gene TRBV6-1; 7 nucleotides agree with TRBD1. Germline CDR1 MNHNS, CDR2 SASEGT. After removal of 4 bases from V and 2 bases from J, the junction contained 1 base not matched to a gene. CDR3 size: 13 residues. The CDR3 nucleotides are TGTGCCAGCAGTGTACAGGGGCAAGAGACCCAGTACTTC. This codes for CASSVQGQETQYF.

Turning to this clonotype: At one of its ends the junction is not consistent with the germline gene, which may arise from a read error. The chain has TRBV6-1 and TRBJ1-4; D is uncertain. The CDR3 loop spans 13 amino acids. Germline CDR1 MNHNS, CDR2 SASEGT. This CDR3 reads CASNQPFREKRFF. CDR3 DNA sequence: TGTGCCAGCAATCAACCTTTTAGGGAAAAACGGTTTTTT.

The CDR3 DNA reads as TGTGCCAGCAGCCCCATGGCTCAAGAGACCCAGTACTTC. This gives the protein CASSPMAQETQYF. The chain joins TRBV7-3 to TRBJ2-5, with D unclear. Germline V CDR1 and CDR2: SGHTA, FQGTGA. This CDR3 spans 13 amino acids. V gave up 5 bases and J gave up 2 bases, with 9 bases separating them.

The CDR3 reads CASSFGTSGSWETQYF. CDR3 bases: TGTGCCAGCAGCTTCGGGACTAGCGGGAGTTGGGAGACCCAGTACTTC. V is TRBV11-2 and J is TRBJ2-5; TRBD2 aligns across 14 bases. The CDR3 loop spans 16 amino acids. V shed 3 bases and J 5 bases; nucleotides not matched to a gene: 5. Germline CDR1 reads SGHAT; CDR2 reads FQNNGV.

The chain has TRBV7-3 and TRBJ2-6; tentative D call: TRBD2 (6 bases). Germline V gene sequence: CDR1 SGHTA, CDR2 FQGTGA. V shed 5 bases and J shed 1 base, with 12 bases lying between them. The CDR3 contains 16 residues. CDR3: CASSAPRGSGANVLTF. CDR3 DNA sequence: TGTGCCAGCAGCGCACCCCGGGGGTCTGGGGCCAACGTCCTGACTTTC.

About this clonotype: At one end, the junction sequence differs from germline, possibly due to a read error. The chain uses TRBV7-9 and TRBJ1-5; D unclear. The CDR3 has 14 residues. The V gene's germline CDR1 is SEHNR and CDR2 FQNEAQ (reference sequence). CDR3 nucleotide sequence: TGTGCCAGCAACTTAGTCCCCGGCAGTCAGCCCCAGCATTTT. This sequence encodes CASNLVPGSQPQHF.

The chain employs TRBV28 and TRBJ2-5; TRBD2 agrees at 9 bases. Trimming at V came to 6 bases and at J to 2 bases, leaving 4 bases not matched to a gene. The germline gives CDR1 MDHEN, CDR2 SYDVKM. CDR3 length: 14 residues. CDR3: CASRPGLAQETQYF. CDR3 in DNA: TGTGCCAGCAGACCGGGACTAGCTCAAGAGACCCAGTACTTC.

Comment on this clonotype: At one end the junction does not follow the germline gene, possibly because of a read error. This chain uses TRBV7-8 with TRBJ1-5, with D possibly matching TRBD1 (5 bases). CDR3 size: 14 residues. Germline loops: CDR1 SGHVS, CDR2 FQNEAQ. CDR3 nucleotides: TGTGCCAGCAGACCAGGGCTGGGCAATCAGCCCCGGCATTTT. Protein: CASRPGLGNQPRHF. Variable domain in full (rest from reference TRBV7-8 and TRBJ1-5): GAGVSQSPRYKVAKRGQDVALRCDPISGHVSLFWYQQALGQGPEFLTYFQNEAQLDKSGLPSDRFFAERPEGSVSTLKIQRTQQEDSAVYLCASRPGLGNQPRHFGDGTRLSIL.

This chain connects TRBV6-5 to TRBJ2-1; 13 bases fit TRBD2. The CDR3 runs 16 residues. The ends lost 6 bases at V and 2 bases at J; junction bases unmatched: 4. Germline V gives CDR1 MNHEY, CDR2 SVGAGI. The CDR3 here is CASSRTSGSPYNEQFF. CDR3 coding DNA: TGTGCCAGCAGCCGGACTAGCGGGAGTCCCTACAATGAGCAGTTCTTC.

This clonotype turned up a few times. CDR3 nucleotide sequence: TGCAGCGTTGAAGGGCAGGGTGGTTTAACCTACAATGAGCAGTTCTTC. Its protein product is CSVEGQGGLTYNEQFF. The rearrangement links TRBV29-1 to TRBJ2-1, with D possibly TRBD1 on 5 matching bases. Germline assignment: CDR1 SQVTM and CDR2 ANQGSEA. This CDR3 comprises 16 residues. Trimming pared 1 base from V and 2 bases from J, leaving 15 bases between.

J is TRBJ2-3 and V is TRBV11-3, with D unclear. CDR1 is SGHNT and CDR2 is YENEEA in the germline V gene. Trimming removed 1 base from V and 0 bases from J, with 8 bases in between. The CDR3 sequence is 15 residues long. The CDR3, as DNA: TGTGCCAGCAGCTTAGGTCAGGCGAGCACAGATACGCAGTATTTT. This codes for CASSLGQASTDTQYF.

The chain joins TRBV25-1 to TRBJ2-1; D possibly uses TRBD1 or TRBD2 (7 bases each). V was clipped by 5 bases and J by 3 bases, with 14 bases between them. Germline V gives CDR1 MGHDK, CDR2 SYGVNS. The length of the CDR3 is 15 residues. CDR3 nucleotide sequence: TGTGCCAGCAGTACCAGGGGGGGAGTCTACAATGAGCAGTTCTTC. It codes for CASSTRGGVYNEQFF.

The chain carries TRBV7-2 and TRBJ1-2; D ambiguous. The germline V gene has CDR1 SGHTA and CDR2 FQGNSA. The CDR3 consists of 14 residues. V lost 0 bases to trimming and J lost 4 bases, with 9 bases between them. The CDR3 spells CASSLADATYGYTF. The CDR3 DNA reads TGTGCCAGCAGCTTAGCGGATGCCACCTATGGCTACACCTTC.

This chain uses TRBV12-3 or TRBV12-4 with TRBJ1-1, with a possible D match to TRBD1 (6 bases). Trimming took 7 bases from V and 0 from J, leaving 12 bases between them. The CDR3 has 14 residues. CDR3 coding DNA: TGTGCCAGCAAACGGACAGACATGAACACTGAAGCTTTCTTT. Its protein product is CASKRTDMNTEAFF.

The V and J genes are TRBV20-1 and TRBJ2-3; TRBD1 agrees at 9 bases. V lost 5 bases to trimming and J lost 5 bases; unmatched junction nucleotides: 5. CDR3 length equals 13 residues. Germline V CDR1 and CDR2: DFQATT, SNEGSKA (reference sequence). CDR3 sequence: CSAHRGLGDTQYF. In DNA form, the CDR3 reads TGCAGTGCTCACAGGGGGCTGGGAGATACGCAGTATTTT.

The gene calls are TRBV3-1 and TRBJ2-7; 10 nucleotides agree with TRBD2. Germline loops: CDR1 LGHDT, CDR2 YNNKEL (reference sequence). The ends lost 5 bases at V and 0 bases at J; junction bases unmatched: 4. This CDR3 region has 15 residues. CDR3 sequence (DNA): TGTGCCAGCAGCGACCTAGCGGGAGCCTCCTACGAGCAGTACTTC. Its translation is CASSDLAGASYEQYF.

This clonotype was detected only once. The rearrangement joins TRBV11-2 to TRBJ2-3; 8 bases agree with TRBD2. The V gene's germline CDR1 is SGHAT and CDR2 FQNNGV. The CDR3 runs 17 residues. V was clipped by 1 base and J by 4 bases; unmatched bases: 10. The CDR3: CASSLVVSSGRSDTQYF. CDR3 sequence (DNA): TGTGCCAGCAGCTTAGTCGTTTCCAGCGGGAGATCAGATACGCAGTATTTT.

The rearrangement links TRBV20-1 to TRBJ2-7, with a possible D match to TRBD1 (6 bases). The CDR3 covers 14 residues. Deletions cut 8 bases from V and 1 base from J, with 18 bases between. Germline CDR1 DFQATT, CDR2 SNEGSKA (reference sequence). The CDR3 sequence: CSTPMMGASYEQYF. As DNA, the CDR3 is TGCAGTACTCCCATGATGGGGGCTTCCTACGAGCAGTACTTC.

This chain joins TRBV7-3 and TRBJ2-1; possibly TRBD2 for D (6 bases). CDR1 SGHTA and CDR2 FQGTGA come from the germline V gene. Trimming took 3 bases from V and 4 from J, leaving 10 bases between them. This CDR3 contains 14 residues. CDR3 region: CASSLDYQYNEQFF. DNA for the CDR3: TGTGCCAGCAGCTTGGACTACCAGTACAATGAGCAGTTCTTC.

The chain links TRBV6-1 to TRBJ2-2, with TRBD2 identical over 7 bases. This CDR3 is 18 amino acids long. Germline V gene sequence: CDR1 MNHNS, CDR2 SASEGT. Trimming at V came to 1 base and at J to 7 bases, leaving 15 bases not matched to a gene. The CDR3 reads CASSEVPGTTPQSGELFF. CDR3 DNA sequence: TGTGCCAGCAGTGAAGTTCCAGGGACTACCCCGCAGAGCGGGGAGCTGTTTTTT.

The chain employs TRBV20-1 and TRBJ2-1; 10 nucleotides agree with TRBD2. The V gene end was trimmed by 1 base and the J gene end by 3 bases; junction bases not matched to a gene: 6. CDR1 is DFQATT and CDR2 is SNEGSKA in the germline V gene (reference sequence). CDR3 length: 16 residues. The CDR3 region is CSARAITSGDYNEQFF. CDR3 DNA: TGCAGTGCTAGAGCCATAACTAGCGGGGACTACAATGAGCAGTTCTTC.

The V and J genes are TRBV2 and TRBJ2-5; 11 bases line up with TRBD1. V shed 6 bases, J shed 11 bases, and the junction held 11 bases outside the gene matches. Per germline, CDR1 SNHLY and CDR2 FYNNEI. The CDR3 spans 14 residues. The CDR3 spells CASRGTGGVAEQYF. The CDR3 DNA reads TGTGCCAGCAGAGGGACAGGGGGGGTTGCAGAGCAGTACTTC.

Points on this clonotype: The CDR3 end shows no conserved phenylalanine or tryptophan, and so a read error is likely. The chain is built from TRBV4-1 and TRBJ1-2; tentatively, D is TRBD1 (6 bases). V was cut by 0 bases and J by 2 bases, with 13 bases left in between. Per the germline V gene, CDR1 is MGHRA and CDR2 is YSYEKL. The CDR3 extends over 16 amino acids. The CDR3 loop is CASSQDGTGLNYGYTV. In DNA, the CDR3 is TGCGCCAGCAGCCAAGATGGCACAGGGTTAAACTATGGCTACACCGTC.

The J gene is TRBJ2-7, the V gene TRBV6-6, with 7 positions matching TRBD1. The V and J ends lost 11 bases and 3 bases, in that order; junction bases with no gene match: 13. Per germline, CDR1 MNHNY and CDR2 SVGAGI (reference sequence). The CDR3 runs 14 residues. CDR3 protein: CAARPGGDSYEQYF. Written as DNA, the CDR3 is TGTGCCGCCCGTCCAGGGGGTGACAGCTACGAGCAGTACTTC.

The V gene is TRBV7-2, the J gene TRBJ2-4; TRBD1 matches at 11 bases. Germline V lookup: CDR1 SGHTA, CDR2 FQGNSA. The CDR3 spans 14 residues. The J segment lost 13 bases and the V segment lost 6 bases, leaving 11 bases of the junction unmatched. DNA of the CDR3: TGTGCCAGCAGACCGGACAGGGGGCTGTGGAGGCAGTACTTC. Its protein product is CASRPDRGLWRQYF.

The CDR3 loop is CSAPLDRGSGANVLTF. Here the CDR3 DNA reads TGCAGTGCGCCCTTGGACAGGGGCTCTGGGGCCAACGTCCTGACTTTC. The chain links TRBV20-1 to TRBJ2-6; 9 bases map to TRBD1. The CDR3 spans 16 residues. With V trimmed by 6 bases and J by 0 bases, 6 bases remained unmatched. Germline V gene lookup returns CDR1 DFQATT and CDR2 SNEGSKA (reference sequence).

The chain links TRBV11-3 to TRBJ2-5; perhaps TRBD2 as D (6 bases). CDR3 length: 15 amino acids. The V end was cut by 5 bases, the J end by 1 base, with 14 bases between. Germline V gene sequence: CDR1 SGHNT, CDR2 YENEEA. In nucleotides, the CDR3 is TGTGCCAGCAGCCGCGGGTTGGGGGGCCAAGAGACCCAGTACTTC. Translation: CASSRGLGGQETQYF.

This clonotype was counted ten times or more. This rearrangement joins TRBV6-1 to TRBJ2-1; 7 bases are a match to TRBD1. CDR3 length: 15 residues. J lost 5 bases, V lost 4 bases, and 8 bases had no gene match. The germline CDR1 and CDR2 sequences are MNHNS and SASEGT. CDR3 DNA: TGTGCCAGCAGTGCGCACAGGGGATCCGACAATGAGCAGTTCTTC. It encodes CASSAHRGSDNEQFF.

The chain combines TRBV7-9 with TRBJ2-7; D perhaps matches TRBD2 (5 bases). The J call may be wrong; the DNA end is better matched by TRBJ2-1. The CDR3 runs 14 residues. Germline CDR1 is SEHNR and CDR2 is FQNEAQ (reference sequence). The CDR3 reads CASSLARGPNEQFF. As DNA, the CDR3 is TGTGCCAGCAGCTTAGCTAGAGGGCCCAATGAGCAGTTCTTC.

The rearrangement uses TRBV4-1 and TRBJ2-5; TRBD2 aligns across 10 bases. CDR1 is MGHRA and CDR2 is YSYEKL in the germline V gene. After removal of 5 bases from V and 11 bases from J, the junction contained 17 bases not matched to a gene. There are 16 residues in the CDR3. The CDR3 spells CASSFSGRHLYNDQYF. The CDR3 coding sequence is TGCGCCAGCAGCTTTAGCGGGAGGCACCTCTACAATGATCAGTACTTC.